The clone carrying this T cell receptor (beta chain) was observed a single time. Antigen specificity is unknown. A multiplex PCR was run with 60 Vbeta primers and 13 Jbeta primers. Measured with immunoSEQ multiplex PCR; TCRdb has only the in-frame clones, and not every one. Of 190,000 or so clones in the sample, about 79% were seen once. CDR1 is LNHDA and CDR2 is SQIVND in the germline V gene (reference sequence). Trimming took off 4 bases at V and 6 bases at J, with 13 bases between the two ends. CDR3 size: 14 residues. These data belong to a study of cytomegalovirus exposure and HLA in healthy donors. At the level of the study: Earlier, some 170 million T cells were analyzed, and around 100 million unique TCR beta sequences were found among them. Study outcomes and limitations: Sequencing depth across donors, presence/absence analyses assumed, was roughly uniform. It was reportedly the case that the classifier diagnosed cytomegalovirus status with high specificity and sensitivity. On later analysis, the bulk of CMV-associated TCR beta chains appeared to be HLA-restricted.

The sample taken for sequencing was PBMCs. This clonotype was sampled from a boy aged 2 to 9 in good health and CMV-seronegative. The chain employs TRBV19 and TRBJ2-1; D uncertain. CDR3 region: CASSTSTFSNEQFF. CDR3 DNA: TGTGCCAGTAGTACCTCTACTTTTTCCAATGAGCAGTTCTTC.